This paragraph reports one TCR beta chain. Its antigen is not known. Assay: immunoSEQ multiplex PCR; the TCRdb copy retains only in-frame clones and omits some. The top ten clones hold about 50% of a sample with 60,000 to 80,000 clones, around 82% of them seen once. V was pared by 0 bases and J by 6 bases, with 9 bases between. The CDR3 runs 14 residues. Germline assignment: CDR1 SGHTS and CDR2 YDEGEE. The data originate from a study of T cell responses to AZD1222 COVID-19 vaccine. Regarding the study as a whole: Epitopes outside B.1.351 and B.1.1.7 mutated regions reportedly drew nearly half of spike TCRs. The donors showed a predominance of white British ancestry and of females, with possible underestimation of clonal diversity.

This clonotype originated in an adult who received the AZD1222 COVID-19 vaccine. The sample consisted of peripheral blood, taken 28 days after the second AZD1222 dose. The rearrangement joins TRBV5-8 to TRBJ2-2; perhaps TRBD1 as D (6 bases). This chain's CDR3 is CASSLGQGSGELFF. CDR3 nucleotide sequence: TGTGCCAGCAGCTTGGGGCAGGGGTCCGGGGAGCTGTTTTTT.